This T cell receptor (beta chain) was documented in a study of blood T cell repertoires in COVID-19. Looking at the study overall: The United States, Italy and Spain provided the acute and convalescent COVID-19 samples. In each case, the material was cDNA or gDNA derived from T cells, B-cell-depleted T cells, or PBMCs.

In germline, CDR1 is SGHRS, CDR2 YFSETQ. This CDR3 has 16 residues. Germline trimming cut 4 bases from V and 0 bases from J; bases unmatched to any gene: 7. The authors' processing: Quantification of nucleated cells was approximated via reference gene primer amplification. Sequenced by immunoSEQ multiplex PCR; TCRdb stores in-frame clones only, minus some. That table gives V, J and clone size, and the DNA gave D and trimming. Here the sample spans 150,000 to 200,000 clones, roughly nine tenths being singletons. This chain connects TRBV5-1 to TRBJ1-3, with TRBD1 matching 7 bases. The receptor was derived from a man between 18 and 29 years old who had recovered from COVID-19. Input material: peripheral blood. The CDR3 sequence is CASSVQGSHSGNTIYF. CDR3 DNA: TGCGCCAGCAGCGTACAGGGGTCCCACTCTGGAAACACCATATATTTT. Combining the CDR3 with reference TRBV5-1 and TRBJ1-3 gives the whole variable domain KAGVTQTPRYLIKTRGQQVTLSCSPISGHRSVSWYQQTPGQGLQFLFEYFSETQRNKGNFPGRFSGRQFSNSRSEMNVSTLELGDSALYLCASSVQGSHSGNTIYFGEGSWLTVV.